A selection of T cell receptor beta chains follows, all from one sample in a study of blood T cells in healthy people across ages. Each CDR3 protein gets one entry after TCRdb re-called the 5' RACE reads with MiXCR. The sample has roughly 1,700,000 distinct CDR3 sequences; roughly 27% are singletons. Material for sequencing was blood. Receptor source: a woman in her 30s in good health. The CDR3 runs from the conserved cysteine through the conserved F or W. A D gene is named only where the DNA matches it firmly. Clone size, where shown, is once, few, many, or a class for clones that have expanded.

D: TRBD1; J: TRBJ1-1; size: .; V: TRBV5-4; CDR3: CASSVLTGGLMNTEAFF; DNA: TGTGCCAGCAGCGTATTGACAGGGGGCCTCATGAACACTGAAGCTTTCTTT
D: .; J: TRBJ2-7; size: many; V: TRBV11-1; CDR3: CASSLFVGGEQYF; DNA: TGTGCCAGCAGCTTATTTGTCGGGGGCGAGCAGTACTTC
D: TRBD2; J: TRBJ2-5; size: .; V: TRBV3-1; CDR3: CASTNSIWEGVEETQYF; DNA: TGTGCCAGCACCAACTCTATATGGGAGGGAGTAGAAGAGACCCAGTACTTC
D: .; J: TRBJ2-2; size: few; V: TRBV6-2/TRBV6-3; CDR3: CASSYLAGELFF; DNA: TGTGCCAGCAGTTACTTAGCCGGGGAGCTGTTTTTT
D: .; J: TRBJ2-1; size: .; V: TRBV2; CDR3: CASSEQSGFQFF; DNA: TGTGCCAGCAGTGAGCAGAGCGGATTCCAGTTCTTC
D: TRBD2; J: TRBJ2-5; size: many; V: TRBV20-1; CDR3: CSAMTSGRAETQYF; DNA: TGCAGTGCCATGACTAGCGGGAGGGCGGAGACCCAGTACTTC
D: .; J: TRBJ2-5; size: few; V: TRBV15; CDR3: CATSRRLQETQYF; DNA: TGTGCCACCAGCAGAAGACTGCAAGAGACCCAGTACTTC
D: TRBD2; J: TRBJ2-3; size: few; V: TRBV12-5; CDR3: CASGGLDVADTQYF; DNA: TGTGCTAGTGGGGGACTAGACGTCGCAGATACGCAGTATTTT
D: .; J: TRBJ1-5; size: few; V: TRBV5-1; CDR3: CASSQSGDYYQPQHF; DNA: TGCGCCAGCAGTCAATCGGGGGATTACTATCAGCCCCAGCATTTT
D: .; J: TRBJ2-1; size: .; V: TRBV6-5; CDR3: CASSPGQKRNEQFF; DNA: TGTGCCAGCAGTCCTGGACAGAAGCGAAATGAGCAGTTCTTC
D: .; J: TRBJ2-1; size: few; V: TRBV20-1; CDR3: CSARGNRNEQFF; DNA: TGCAGTGCTAGGGGTAACCGAAATGAGCAGTTCTTC
D: TRBD1; J: TRBJ1-5; size: .; V: TRBV5-6; CDR3: CASSFQGAGNQPQHF; DNA: TGTGCCAGCAGCTTTCAGGGGGCCGGCAATCAGCCCCAGCATTTT
D: TRBD1; J: TRBJ1-2; size: few; V: TRBV4-3; CDR3: CASSQDGAGGYGYTF; DNA: TGCGCCAGCAGCCAAGATGGGGCAGGGGGCTATGGCTACACCTTC
D: TRBD1; J: TRBJ1-1; size: few; V: TRBV11-2; CDR3: CASSLGPTGGEAFF; DNA: TGTGCCAGCAGCTTAGGGCCAACAGGGGGGGAAGCTTTCTTT
D: TRBD1; J: TRBJ1-2; size: .; V: TRBV20-1; CDR3: CSHRGTAEGHYGYTF; DNA: TGCAGTCACCGTGGGACAGCAGAGGGGCACTATGGCTACACCTTC
D: .; J: TRBJ1-2; size: .; V: TRBV7-2; CDR3: CASSQPTGEYGYTF; DNA: TGTGCCAGCAGTCAACCCACGGGCGAATATGGCTACACCTTC
D: .; J: TRBJ1-3; size: .; V: TRBV2; CDR3: CASSEGGAGNTIYF; DNA: TGTGCCAGCAGTGAAGGAGGGGCTGGAAACACCATATATTTT
D: .; J: TRBJ1-5; size: .; V: TRBV29-1; CDR3: CSVGLDSNQPQHF; DNA: TGCAGCGTCGGCCTGGACAGCAATCAGCCCCAGCATTTT
D: TRBD1; J: TRBJ1-1; size: .; V: TRBV7-6; CDR3: CASSLQGATGTEAFF; DNA: TGTGCCAGCAGCCTCCAGGGGGCCACTGGCACTGAAGCTTTCTTT
D: TRBD1; J: TRBJ1-1; size: .; V: TRBV6-5; CDR3: CASRRGTGGTEAFF; DNA: TGTGCCAGCAGACGCGGGACAGGAGGGACTGAAGCTTTCTTT
D: TRBD2; J: TRBJ2-1; size: many; V: TRBV7-9; CDR3: CASSLLAGDYNEQFF; DNA: TGTGCCAGCAGCCTCCTAGCGGGAGACTACAATGAGCAGTTCTTC
D: .; J: TRBJ2-3; size: .; V: TRBV6-5; CDR3: CASKPRGGDTQYF; DNA: TGTGCCAGCAAACCACGGGGTGGAGATACGCAGTATTTT
D: .; J: TRBJ1-1; size: .; V: TRBV7-9; CDR3: CASSYGTPRGGFF; DNA: TGTGCCAGCAGCTACGGGACACCCCGTGGAGGTTTCTTT
D: .; J: TRBJ2-7; size: .; V: TRBV7-6; CDR3: CASNLTGSEQYF; DNA: TGTGCCAGCAACTTAACAGGCTCAGAGCAGTACTTC
D: TRBD1; J: TRBJ1-3; size: .; V: TRBV6-6; CDR3: CAGSSTRQGTSGNTIYF; DNA: TGTGCCGGCAGTTCCACAAGACAGGGAACCTCTGGAAACACCATATATTTT
D: TRBD2; J: TRBJ2-5; size: once; V: TRBV7-2; CDR3: CASRIAGVETQYF; DNA: TGTGCCAGCAGGATAGCGGGAGTGGAGACCCAGTACTTC
D: .; J: TRBJ2-1; size: .; V: TRBV13; CDR3: CASSATRAPSSYNEQFF; DNA: TGTGCCAGCAGCGCAACGAGGGCCCCCAGCTCCTACAATGAGCAGTTCTTC
D: TRBD2; J: TRBJ2-7; size: .; V: TRBV7-9; CDR3: CASSSDRGLAVSSYEQYF; DNA: TGTGCCAGCAGCTCCGATAGGGGACTAGCGGTAAGCTCCTACGAGCAGTACTTC
D: .; J: TRBJ2-3; size: .; V: TRBV5-5; CDR3: CASSQGGGAPDAQYF; DNA: TGTGCCAGCAGCCAAGGGGGGGGCGCACCCGATGCGCAGTATTTT
D: .; J: TRBJ1-1; size: few; V: TRBV28; CDR3: CASREGGEGGTEAFF; DNA: TGTGCCAGCAGAGAGGGGGGGGAGGGAGGCACTGAAGCTTTCTTT
D: .; J: TRBJ2-1; size: few; V: TRBV20-1; CDR3: CSARSGFVYNEQFF; DNA: TGCAGTGCCCGCAGCGGTTTTGTCTACAATGAGCAGTTCTTC
D: TRBD1; J: TRBJ2-3; size: .; V: TRBV7-9; CDR3: CASVRRGTGGGTDTQYF; DNA: TGTGCCAGCGTCCGAAGGGGTACAGGGGGCGGCACAGATACGCAGTATTTT
D: TRBD2; J: TRBJ2-1; size: once; V: TRBV6-1; CDR3: CASTTGTSGAGGQFF; DNA: TGTGCCAGCACCACCGGGACTAGCGGAGCGGGGGGGCAGTTCTTC
D: TRBD2; J: TRBJ2-1; size: .; V: TRBV7-2; CDR3: CASSATSGVFTEQFF; DNA: TGTGCCAGCAGCGCGACTAGCGGGGTTTTCACTGAGCAGTTCTTC
D: .; J: TRBJ1-6; size: few; V: TRBV5-1; CDR3: CASSLETASSPLHF; DNA: TGCGCCAGCAGCTTGGAAACAGCCAGTTCACCCCTCCACTTT
D: .; J: TRBJ1-2; size: .; V: TRBV7-6; CDR3: CAGSLNPTLNQGHGYTF; DNA: TGTGCCGGCAGCTTAAACCCGACTCTCAACCAGGGGCATGGCTACACCTTC
D: .; J: TRBJ2-5; size: many; V: TRBV6-2/TRBV6-3; CDR3: CASSYRYSRAETQYF; DNA: TGTGCCAGCAGTTACCGTTACAGCAGGGCAGAGACCCAGTACTTC
D: TRBD2; J: TRBJ2-1; size: .; V: TRBV20-1; CDR3: CSASRGGRGEQFF; DNA: TGCAGTGCTAGCCGGGGGGGCCGGGGGGAGCAGTTCTTC
D: .; J: TRBJ2-3; size: .; V: TRBV7-9; CDR3: CSSLAHTDTQYF; DNA: TGCTCCTCACTAGCTCACACAGATACGCAGTATTTT
D: .; J: TRBJ2-7; size: many; V: TRBV20-1; CDR3: CSARIRVGEQYF; DNA: TGCAGTGCTAGAATCCGGGTTGGCGAGCAGTACTTC
D: .; J: TRBJ1-1; size: .; V: TRBV29-1; CDR3: CSAGGGNTEAFF; DNA: TGCAGCGCTGGGGGGGGAAACACTGAAGCTTTCTTT